The next 31 T cell receptor beta chains were all read from a single sample in a study of human T cells and chemical hapten exposure. TCRdb processed the RACE reads anew with MiXCR; each CDR3 protein has one entry. This sample has about 53,000 distinct CDR3 sequences, with roughly a tenth found just once. Described time point: pre-sensitization, week 0. Treatment indicated: therapeutic diphenylcyclopropenone sensitization with weekly scalp DPC. This specimen consisted of whole blood, obtained in connection with sensitization to the hapten diphenylcyclopropenone (DPC). These receptors originate from a man between 40 and 49 years old with alopecia areata. Some clones in this sample may be carry-over from other donors' samples.

This chain connects TRBV28 to TRBJ1-4; D is possibly TRBD1 (5 bases). Per germline, CDR1 MDHEN and CDR2 SYDVKM. The CDR3 contains 19 residues. Trimming removed 3 bases at V and 2 bases at J, with 22 bases between. The CDR3 DNA is TGTGCCAGCAGTTTTTCAGGGATAAATCCTCCCGGCACTAATGAAAAACTGTTTTTT. Translating gives CASSFSGINPPGTNEKLFF.

Worth noting for this clonotype: This could be a read error, since a much larger clone is one nucleotide away. This sequence joins TRBV15 and TRBJ2-1; no firm D call. Germline CDR1 is LNHNV and CDR2 is YYDKDF (reference sequence). CDR3 length equals 13 residues. CDR3 residues: CVTSRDRRNEQFF. DNA of the CDR3: TGTGTCACCAGCAGAGATAGAAGGAATGAGCAGTTCTTC.

This clonotype was picked up many times. This chain links TRBV28 with TRBJ2-3; 8 bases match TRBD1. V lost 6 bases to trimming and J lost 5 bases; unmatched junction nucleotides: 7. The CDR3 has 14 residues. Germline assignment: CDR1 MDHEN and CDR2 SYDVKM. CDR3 in amino acids: CASSYDRGGDTQYF. The CDR3 DNA sequence: TGTGCCAGCAGCTACGACAGGGGTGGAGATACGCAGTATTTT.

The gene calls are TRBV5-1 and TRBJ2-3; 11 bases line up with TRBD1. The germline CDR1 and CDR2 sequences are SGHRS and YFSETQ. J gave up 2 bases and V 4 bases, and 6 bases lay outside the gene matches. The CDR3 has 16 residues. CDR3 amino acids: CASSLGTGGITDTQYF. The CDR3 bases are TGCGCCAGCAGCCTCGGGACAGGGGGGATCACAGATACGCAGTATTTT.

This clonotype was seen ten or more times. The V gene is TRBV20-1, the J gene TRBJ1-6, with 8 bases lining up with TRBD1. Unmatched junction bases numbered 18, after V lost 1 base and J lost 4 bases. The CDR3 is made up of 20 amino acids. From germline, CDR1 is DFQATT and CDR2 SNEGSKA (reference sequence). This chain's CDR3 is CSARAPRDRPPYFYNSPLHF. The CDR3 DNA follows: TGCAGTGCTAGAGCCCCCCGGGACAGGCCCCCTTACTTTTATAATTCACCCCTCCACTTT.

This clonotype was counted many times. V usage is TRBV7-2 and J usage is TRBJ2-7; 9 positions agree with TRBD1. The V gene's germline CDR1 is SGHTA and CDR2 FQGNSA. This CDR3 contains 14 residues. V gave up 2 bases and J gave up 4 bases; unmatched junction bases: 3. CDR3 sequence (DNA): TGTGCCAGCAGCTTACACAGGGGGCAGTACGAGCAGTACTTC. It yields the protein CASSLHRGQYEQYF. Complete variable domain (other parts from reference TRBV7-2 and TRBJ2-7): GAGVSQSPSNKVTEKGKDVELRCDPISGHTALYWYRQSLGQGLEFLIYFQGNSAPDKSGLPSDRFSAERTGGSVSTLTIQRTQQEDSAVYLCASSLHRGQYEQYFGPGTRLTVT.

As regards this clonotype: A single base separates this from a much larger clone, so it may be a read error. The CDR3 protein is CAIAGQAFNEQFF. The DNA for the CDR3 is TGTGCCATTGCGGGACAGGCGTTCAATGAGCAGTTCTTC. The chain is built from TRBV6-2 or TRBV6-3 and TRBJ2-1, with 8 bases identical to TRBD1. The ends lost 10 bases at V and 6 bases at J; junction bases unmatched: 8. CDR3 length equals 13 residues. CDR1 is MNHEY and CDR2 is SVGEGT in the germline V gene.

This clonotype was picked up a small number of times. The chain recombines TRBV12-3 or TRBV12-4 with TRBJ2-3; TRBD2 agrees at 7 bases. The CDR3 loop spans 16 amino acids. V was clipped by 6 bases and J by 6 bases; unmatched bases: 15. The CDR3 loop is CASRNTGTTPRDTQYF. DNA for the CDR3: TGTGCCAGCAGAAACACCGGGACTACCCCCAGGGATACGCAGTATTTT.

This clonotype has more than one count but fewer than ten. This chain links TRBV9 with TRBJ2-1; 11 bases match TRBD1. Germline CDR1 SGDLS, CDR2 YYNGEE. The J segment lost 3 bases and the V segment lost 2 bases, leaving 1 base of the junction unmatched. The CDR3 extends over 15 amino acids. The CDR3 loop is CASSVGTGGYNEQFF. The CDR3 bases are TGTGCCAGCAGCGTCGGGACAGGGGGCTACAATGAGCAGTTCTTC.

This chain joins TRBV20-1 and TRBJ1-4; D is undetermined. CDR1 is DFQATT, CDR2 SNEGSKA, per germline (reference sequence). The CDR3 sequence is 16 residues long. V was trimmed by 0 bases and J by 4 bases, leaving 15 bases between them. CDR3 residues: CSARDPAGRDNEKLFF. The CDR3 nucleotides read TGCAGTGCTAGAGACCCAGCGGGCAGAGATAATGAAAAACTGTTTTTT.

This chain connects TRBV6-5 to TRBJ2-7; no reliable D call. The CDR3 covers 16 residues. V lost 2 bases, J lost 6 bases, and 20 bases lay in between. Germline loops: CDR1 MNHEY, CDR2 SVGAGI. CDR3 nucleotide sequence: TGTGCCAGCAGTTACCGGACGGACCCGACCCCTAGCGAGCAGTACTTC. It codes for CASSYRTDPTPSEQYF.

The CDR3 nucleotides are TGCAGTGCTCACTCCGGGACCAACACCTACGAGCAGTACTTC. It specifies CSAHSGTNTYEQYF. J is TRBJ2-7 and V is TRBV20-1; D tentatively fits TRBD1 or TRBD2 (5 bases each). The CDR3 extends over 14 amino acids. Trimming took off 5 bases at V and 2 bases at J, with 16 bases between the two ends. Per germline, CDR1 DFQATT and CDR2 SNEGSKA (reference sequence).

Regarding this clonotype: This may be a read error: a much more frequent sequence differs by one nucleotide. The CDR3 does not end in the conserved phenylalanine or tryptophan, so this is likely a read error. The chain is built from TRBV11-2 and TRBJ2-1; D not resolved. Germline V gives CDR1 SGHAT, CDR2 FQNNGV. CDR3 length: 14 amino acids. The V end was cut by 2 bases, the J end by 0 bases, with 5 bases between. For the CDR3, the DNA is TGTGCCAGCAGCTTATACGGCTCCTACAATGAGCAGTTCCTC. It translates to CASSLYGSYNEQFL.

This clonotype was counted many times. The chain has TRBV28 and TRBJ2-1; 12 bases align to TRBD2. CDR1 MDHEN and CDR2 SYDVKM come from the germline V gene. V shed 5 bases and J 3 bases; nucleotides not matched to a gene: 2. The CDR3 loop spans 15 amino acids. CDR3 coding DNA: TGTGCCAGCAGTCTAGCGGGAGGGGGCTACAATGAGCAGTTCTTC. Its translation: CASSLAGGGYNEQFF.

This clonotype occurred many times. The rearrangement joins TRBV28 to TRBJ1-5, with D hard to call. Germline loops: CDR1 MDHEN, CDR2 SYDVKM. V was cut by 5 bases and J by 7 bases, with 15 bases left in between. There are 14 residues in the CDR3. The CDR3 DNA reads TGTGCCAGCAGTAGTACCGGGAGAAAGCAGCCCCAGCATTTT. Translation gives CASSSTGRKQPQHF.

This clonotype was detected many times. The chain recombines TRBV28 with TRBJ2-3, with TRBD2 as a possible D gene (6 bases). CDR1 MDHEN and CDR2 SYDVKM come from the germline V gene. The CDR3 consists of 14 residues. V shed 7 bases and J shed 4 bases, with 15 bases lying between them. The CDR3 loop is CASTRPGGADTQYF. CDR3 in DNA: TGTGCCAGCACCAGACCCGGGGGAGCAGATACGCAGTATTTT.

Many counts were recorded for this clonotype. The chain employs TRBV2 and TRBJ1-1; weak D call: TRBD1 (5 bases). The V end lost 4 bases, the J end lost 4 bases, and 13 bases lay between the germline ends. Germline CDR1 is SNHLY and CDR2 is FYNNEI. This CDR3 has 14 amino acids. The CDR3 DNA follows: TGTGCCAGCAGTGTATCGGGGGGGATCACTGAAGCTTTCTTT. This codes for CASSVSGGITEAFF.

J is TRBJ2-1 and V is TRBV28; D unresolved. CDR1 is MDHEN, CDR2 SYDVKM, per germline. V lost 4 bases, J lost 6 bases, and 19 bases lay in between. This CDR3 is built from 16 residues. The CDR3 reads CASSSTLSPPGNEQFF. The CDR3 nucleotides are TGTGCCAGCAGTTCAACCCTGTCCCCACCTGGCAATGAGCAGTTCTTC.

In its sample, this clonotype was seen many times. The chain has TRBV3-1 and TRBJ2-5, with TRBD2 identical over 11 bases. Losses at the gene ends were 1 base for V and 0 bases for J; bases not matched to a gene: 16. The CDR3 runs to 21 residues. Germline loops: CDR1 LGHDT, CDR2 YNNKEL (reference sequence). Here the CDR3 DNA reads TGTGCCAGCAGCCAAGCCCCTGTGGCTAGCGGGAGGTTTGGGTACCAAGAGACCCAGTACTTC. Translation: CASSQAPVASGRFGYQETQYF.

This clonotype was found a few times. This chain connects TRBV28 to TRBJ1-1; D unresolved. CDR1 is MDHEN, CDR2 SYDVKM, per germline. This CDR3 is 15 amino acids long. The ends were cut back, 3 bases at V and 0 bases at J, with 11 bases in the middle. The CDR3 DNA follows: TGTGCCAGCAGTTTTCCAGGAGGAATGAACACTGAAGCTTTCTTT. Amino acid sequence: CASSFPGGMNTEAFF.

This clonotype appeared many times. The chain has TRBV28 and TRBJ1-1, with a weak D call TRBD1 (6 bases). In germline, CDR1 is MDHEN, CDR2 SYDVKM. Trimming stripped 6 bases from V and 5 bases from J, with 16 bases between. This CDR3 spans 14 amino acids. The CDR3 protein is CASRFNGGRTEAFF. CDR3 coding DNA: TGTGCCAGCAGATTCAATGGGGGGCGGACTGAAGCTTTCTTT.

This clonotype was observed a handful of times. The chain recombines TRBV20-1 with TRBJ2-7, with D tentatively TRBD1 (6 bases). CDR3 length: 10 amino acids. V shed 6 bases and J shed 9 bases, with 12 bases lying between them. From germline, CDR1 is DFQATT and CDR2 SNEGSKA (reference sequence). The CDR3 spells CSARTVGQYF. CDR3 in DNA: TGCAGTGCAAGGACAGTCGGGCAGTACTTC.

CDR3 nucleotide sequence: TGCGCCAGCAAGTGCCTCGGGACAGGCCCATCTCAAGAGACCCAGTACTTC. Amino acids: CASKCLGTGPSQETQYF. V gene TRBV10-1 combines with J gene TRBJ2-5; 8 nucleotides match TRBD1. Germline V gene lookup returns CDR1 WNHNN and CDR2 SYGVQD (reference sequence). There are 17 residues in the CDR3. V was pared by 7 bases and J by 2 bases, with 15 bases of the junction left unmatched.

This clonotype was detected only a few times. This rearrangement joins TRBV28 to TRBJ2-7, with D perhaps matching TRBD2 (5 bases). CDR3 length: 14 residues. V shed 2 bases and J shed 2 bases, with 10 bases lying between them. Germline loops: CDR1 MDHEN, CDR2 SYDVKM. The CDR3 coding sequence is TGTGCCAGCAGTTTAAGTCCCGGGGCCTACGAGCAGTACTTC. This gives the protein CASSLSPGAYEQYF.

The chain recombines TRBV6-2 or TRBV6-3 with TRBJ2-1, with D possibly matching TRBD2 (6 bases). There are 14 residues in the CDR3. Germline CDR1 reads MNHEY; CDR2 reads SVGEGT. The germline V and J ends were trimmed by 7 bases and 5 bases, with 15 bases remaining between them. The CDR3 reads CASMSVTGDNEQFF. The CDR3 DNA follows: TGTGCCAGCATGAGCGTAACGGGAGACAATGAGCAGTTCTTC.

There are many counts of this clonotype. V usage is TRBV29-1 and J usage is TRBJ2-7; 9 nucleotides agree with TRBD1. Looked up from germline, CDR1 is SQVTM and CDR2 is ANQGSEA. The CDR3 is made up of 12 amino acids. V shed 3 bases and J 4 bases; nucleotides not matched to a gene: 1. CDR3 coding DNA: TGCAGCGTTGATGGGACAGGGTACGAGCAGTACTTC. This translates into CSVDGTGYEQYF.

A word on this clonotype: A much bigger clone sits one base away, suggesting this may be a read error. This chain links TRBV2 with TRBJ1-1; 8 positions match TRBD1. The germline V gene encodes CDR1 SNHLY and CDR2 FYNNEI. There are 13 residues in the CDR3. The CDR3 sequence is CVSKGTGYTEAFF. The CDR3 DNA follows: TGTGTCAGCAAAGGGACAGGTTACACTGAAGCTTTCTTT.

This clonotype was counted at least ten times. This chain links TRBV28 with TRBJ2-6, with a possible D match to TRBD2 (6 bases). CDR3 length equals 15 residues. The germline CDR1 and CDR2 sequences are MDHEN and SYDVKM. V was clipped by 1 base and J by 2 bases, with 6 bases between them. The CDR3 nucleotides read TGTGCCAGCAGTTTATCGGGGGCTGGGGCCAACGTCCTGACTTTC. Translation gives CASSLSGAGANVLTF.

A few counts support this clonotype. The gene calls are TRBV5-1 and TRBJ2-7; D uncertain. V dropped 0 bases and J dropped 2 bases, with 9 bases sitting between them. Germline V gene data show CDR1 as SGHRS and CDR2 as YFSETQ. The CDR3 totals 14 residues. The CDR3, as DNA: TGCGCCAGCAGCTTGGGAGCAGACACCTACGAGCAGTACTTC. Its protein is CASSLGADTYEQYF.

This chain joins TRBV12-3 or TRBV12-4 and TRBJ2-1; tentatively, D is TRBD2 (5 bases). The ends were cut back, 2 bases at V and 3 bases at J, with 14 bases in the middle. There are 16 residues in the CDR3. CDR3 coding DNA: TGTGCCAGCAGTTTAACCCCTGCTAGCAGCTACAATGAGCAGTTCTTC. Its translation: CASSLTPASSYNEQFF.

This clonotype has more than one count but fewer than ten. This chain joins TRBV7-9 and TRBJ2-2; no reliable D call. The CDR3 is 14 residues long. Trimming removed 1 base at V and 4 bases at J, with 7 bases between. CDR1 is SEHNR and CDR2 is FQNEAQ in the germline V gene (reference sequence). CDR3 coding DNA: TGTGCCAGCAGCTTAGATGGAAGCACCGGGGAGCTGTTTTTT. Amino acids: CASSLDGSTGELFF.